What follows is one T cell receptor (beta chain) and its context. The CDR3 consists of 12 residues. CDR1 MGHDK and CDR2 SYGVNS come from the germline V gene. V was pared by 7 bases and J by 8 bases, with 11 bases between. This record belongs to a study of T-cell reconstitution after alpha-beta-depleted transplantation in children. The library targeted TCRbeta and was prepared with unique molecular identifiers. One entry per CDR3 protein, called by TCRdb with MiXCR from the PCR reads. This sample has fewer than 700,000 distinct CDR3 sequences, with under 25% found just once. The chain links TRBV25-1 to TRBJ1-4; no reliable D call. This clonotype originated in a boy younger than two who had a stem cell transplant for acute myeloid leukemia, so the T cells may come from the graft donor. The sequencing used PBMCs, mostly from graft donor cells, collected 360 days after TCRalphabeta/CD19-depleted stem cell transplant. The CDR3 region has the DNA TGTGCCAGCACTGGTTCCTCCGAAAAACTGTTTTTT. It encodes CASTGSSEKLFF.